The source of this TCR beta chain is a study of cytomegalovirus exposure and HLA in healthy donors. Findings and caveats of the study: High specificity and sensitivity for cytomegalovirus status were reported for the classifier. Some public TCRs appeared in many individuals, while most sequences were rare. The study flagged roughly 150 TCR beta chains as cytomegalovirus-associated.

Clones were sequenced by immunoSEQ multiplex PCR, and TCRdb holds only the in-frame ones, with some missing. The sample carries some 59,000 clones, around nine tenths recorded once. In regard to this clone: Antigen specificity is unknown.

The material sequenced was PBMCs. This TCR was sampled from a woman younger than 30 in good health and CMV-seropositive.

Here the CDR3 reads CASSEFGGHEQYF. The CDR3 region has the DNA TGTGCCAGCAGTGAATTCGGAGGGCACGAGCAGTACTTC. J is TRBJ2-7 and V is TRBV25-1; the D gene is possibly TRBD2 (6 bases). Germline V lookup: CDR1 MGHDK, CDR2 SYGVNS. The CDR3 runs to 13 residues. Between the trimmed V and J ends, which lost 1 base and 5 bases, there was a span of 9 bases.